This TCR beta chain was sequenced during a study of T-cell reconstitution after alpha-beta-depleted transplantation in children. Note on this clonotype: No antigen is known for it.

V lost 0 bases and J lost 8, with 17 bases in between. The germline CDR1 and CDR2 sequences are MNHEY and SVGAGI. This CDR3 spans 17 amino acids. Library preparation (for TCRbeta) was performed with unique molecular identifiers. MiXCR, run by TCRdb on the PCR reads, gives a single entry per CDR3 protein. The sample holds around 580,000 distinct CDR3 sequences, more than 20% seen once. Study-level findings and limits: T-cell counts and diversity were attributed mostly to newly produced T cells one year after transplant.

The clonotype was recovered from a boy younger than two who had a stem cell transplant for acute myeloid leukemia, so the T cells may come from the graft donor. The chain has TRBV6-5 and TRBJ1-6, with D hard to call. The sequencing used PBMCs, mostly from graft donor cells, collected 360 days after TCRalphabeta/CD19-depleted stem cell transplant. The CDR3 sequence is CASSYSSRSHWDSPLHF. Written as DNA, the CDR3 is TGTGCCAGCAGTTACTCGAGTCGATCTCACTGGGATTCACCCCTCCACTTT.